This passage covers 13 T cell receptor beta chains from one sample sequenced in a study of blood T cells in healthy people across ages. Sample-barcoded 5' priming and a J-beta primer mix drove a second PCR of about 6 to 12 cycles. TCRdb independently ran MiXCR on the 5' RACE reads; one entry per CDR3 protein. Found here are 750,000 or so distinct CDR3 sequences, about 25% of them singletons; the top ten hold more than 7.5%. The same data also went into a second study, on T cells of mothers and their children.

Source material: blood. All receptors come from a boy between 10 and 17 years old in good health.

V usage is TRBV6-6 and J usage is TRBJ2-2, with a tentative D call TRBD1 (5 bases). Germline V CDR1 and CDR2: MNHNY, SVGAGI (reference sequence). The CDR3 contains 15 residues. V gave up 6 bases and J gave up 0 bases, with 11 bases separating them. The CDR3 loop is CASSNDRTNTGELFF. The DNA of the CDR3 is TGTGCCAGCAGCAACGACAGAACGAACACCGGGGAGCTGTTTTTT.

In this sample, this clonotype turned up a few times. The chain carries TRBV9 and TRBJ2-2, with 11 bases fitting TRBD2. The germline V gene encodes CDR1 SGDLS and CDR2 YYNGEE. The CDR3 runs to 18 residues. With 4 bases clipped from V and 3 bases from J, the junction kept 11 bases outside the gene matches. The CDR3 protein is CASSYRSSGRWDTGELFF. Written as DNA, the CDR3 is TGTGCCAGCAGCTACCGGTCTAGCGGGAGGTGGGACACCGGGGAGCTGTTTTTT.

The table lists this clonotype with a few counts. This sequence joins TRBV29-1 and TRBJ1-2, with a possible D match to TRBD1 (6 bases). The germline V gene encodes CDR1 SQVTM and CDR2 ANQGSEA. The CDR3 runs 13 residues. With 4 bases removed from V and 4 bases from J, the gap between germline ends came to 13 bases. CDR3 coding DNA: TGCAGCGTTGGCGGCAGGGGATCCTATGGCTACACCTTC. It specifies CSVGGRGSYGYTF.

This clonotype was seen a handful of times. The chain uses TRBV29-1 and TRBJ1-1; TRBD1 might be the D (6 bases). Germline V gene sequence: CDR1 SQVTM, CDR2 ANQGSEA. This CDR3 contains 14 residues. The V end was cut by 7 bases, the J end by 3 bases, with 18 bases between. CDR3 loop: CSEGKGGRDTEAFF. CDR3 DNA: TGCAGCGAGGGGAAAGGGGGAAGGGACACTGAAGCTTTCTTT.

The chain carries TRBV7-2 and TRBJ2-3; 7 bases fit TRBD1. The CDR3 consists of 15 residues. The ends lost 5 bases at V and 2 bases at J; junction bases unmatched: 7. In germline, CDR1 is SGHTA, CDR2 FQGNSA. This CDR3 is CASSLTGEYTDTQYF. The CDR3 nucleotides read TGTGCCAGCAGCCTAACAGGGGAGTACACAGATACGCAGTATTTT. Full variable domain (outside the CDR3, taken from reference TRBV7-2 and TRBJ2-3): GAGVSQSPSNKVTEKGKDVELRCDPISGHTALYWYRQSLGQGLEFLIYFQGNSAPDKSGLPSDRFSAERTGGSVSTLTIQRTQQEDSAVYLCASSLTGEYTDTQYFGPGTRLTVL.

The V call is TRBV27, the J call TRBJ1-1; a possible D gene is TRBD1 (5 bases). V lost 3 bases and J 7 bases, leaving 12 bases between the germline ends. The germline CDR1 and CDR2 sequences are MNHEY and SMNVEV (reference sequence). The CDR3 contains 13 residues. CDR3 sequence (DNA): TGTGCCAGCAGTTTGTGGGGAGGGGTTGAAGCTTTCTTT. Its protein product is CASSLWGGVEAFF.

The chain is built from TRBV20-1 and TRBJ2-7, with D possibly being TRBD2 (5 bases). The J call is in doubt because the DNA end fits TRBJ2-5 better. The germline V gene encodes CDR1 DFQATT and CDR2 SNEGSKA (reference sequence). This CDR3 has 15 amino acids. DNA for the CDR3: TGCAGTGCTAGAGATTCCGAGGGTTTCGTAGAGACCCAGTACTTC. Its translation is CSARDSEGFVETQYF.

This clonotype was counted a few times. This chain uses TRBV7-9 with TRBJ2-5; D is undetermined. The end of the DNA aligns better with TRBJ2-7, so the J call may be wrong. The germline CDR1 and CDR2 sequences are SEHNR and FQNEAQ (reference sequence). There are 15 residues in the CDR3. The CDR3 is CASSLRLGSLYEQYF. As DNA, the CDR3 is TGTGCCAGCAGCTTAAGGTTGGGCAGTTTATACGAGCAGTACTTC.

The chain uses TRBV12-3 or TRBV12-4 and TRBJ1-1; the D gene is possibly TRBD1 (6 bases). CDR3 length: 16 amino acids. The V end was cut by 5 bases, the J end by 4 bases, with 20 bases between. In DNA, the CDR3 is TGTGCCAGCAGTCCAAGGCTACCAGGGGTTGGCACTGAAGCTTTCTTT. Protein product: CASSPRLPGVGTEAFF.

In its sample, this clonotype was seen a few times. The chain uses TRBV12-5 and TRBJ2-7; D remains ambiguous. Looked up from germline, CDR1 is LGHNT and CDR2 is FRNRAP. V was pared by 3 bases and J by 0 bases, with 6 bases between. CDR3 length equals 13 residues. This chain's CDR3 is CASGFYNSYEQYF. Written as DNA, the CDR3 is TGTGCTAGTGGTTTCTATAACTCCTACGAGCAGTACTTC. Combining the CDR3 with reference TRBV12-5 and TRBJ2-7 gives the whole variable domain DARVTQTPRHKVTEMGQEVTMRCQPILGHNTVFWYRQTMMQGLELLAYFRNRAPLDDSGMPKDRFSAEMPDATLATLKIQPSEPRDSAVYFCASGFYNSYEQYFGPGTRLTVT.

This clonotype appeared a few times. The V call is TRBV28, the J call TRBJ2-5; a weak D match, TRBD2 (5 bases). Judging by the DNA end, TRBJ2-7 fits better; the J call may be wrong. There are 13 residues in the CDR3. Germline CDR1 is MDHEN and CDR2 is SYDVKM. The CDR3 DNA reads as TGTGCCAGCAGTTTGATATCGGGGAGCGAGCAGTACTTC. Translated: CASSLISGSEQYF.

The V and J genes are TRBV6-4 and TRBJ2-5, with TRBD2 identical over 10 bases. With the DNA end fitting TRBJ2-7 better, the J assignment may be wrong. The CDR3 is 16 amino acids. Germline CDR1 and CDR2: MRHNA and SNTAGT. The CDR3 nucleotides read TGTGCCAGAAGAGTCAGAGGACTAGCGGAACCCTACGAGCAGTACTTC. Residues: CARRVRGLAEPYEQYF.

This clonotype was counted only a few times. The gene calls are TRBV28 and TRBJ1-2; 7 positions agree with TRBD1. V lost 7 bases and J lost 4; bases outside the gene matches: 3. This CDR3 is built from 12 residues. Germline CDR1 is MDHEN and CDR2 is SYDVKM. DNA for the CDR3: TGTGCCAGCAACAGGGGCAGCTATGGCTACACCTTC. It translates to CASNRGSYGYTF.